What follows is one T cell receptor (beta chain) and its context. Its antigen remains unidentified. The input lacks base qualities; no much larger clone sits a single base away. These data come from a study of shared clonotypes between healthy human individuals (dated by TCRdb to about 2020). With regard to the full study: The cohort included three men and a couple of women between 18 and 49 years of age. To increase sequencing depth and limit assay-specific biases, TCR repertoire library preparation and sequencing were carried out by different laboratories using diverse techniques. To estimate repertoire size and how much clonotypes are shared between individuals, the study performed deep sequencing of blood TCR repertoires from 4 to 6 healthy adults. Per donor, leukapheresis produced somewhere between about 0.9 and 9.5 billion PBMCs. For each donor, CD4 naive and CD4 memory were each given three plates, CD8 naive was given two plates, and CD8 memory was given one plate. The paper's findings and limits, for the study overall: Because the study included a small number of donors, the genetic and exposure-history diversity represented was limited. Clonotypes shared by all four sorted-subset donors showed higher generation probabilities than non-shared clonotypes. Larger estimated clonotype richness was generally found for naive subsets than for memory subsets. Rarefaction of sorted-subset datasets indicated incomplete sequencing despite the large sequencing depth. Only blood was sampled, and tissue TCR repertoires likely differ from those in blood. Based on pairwise subsampling, the degree of clonotype sharing among donors was expected to be affected by sequencing depth. About 4.5% of naive CD4, around 3.5% of naive CD8, about 2.4% of memory CD4, and more than 0.35% of memory CD8 clonotypes were shared across a few donors.

Donors were healthy HIV-negative adults with no recently reported acute infections or vaccinations. Only Caucasian adults living in Nashville, Tennessee, USA were represented among the donors. CD4+ T cells were enriched through magnetic negative selection, after which naive cells were positively selected on CD45RA and the remaining negative fraction served as the memory subset. Blood was collected by leukapheresis, and PBMCs were isolated by Ficoll-Histopaque density gradient centrifugation and then cryopreserved in liquid nitrogen vapor phase. Analytical flow cytometry was used to check the purity and quantity of each magnetically sorted T cell population. From each sorted fraction, genomic DNA was isolated and quantified by UV absorbance on a Nanodrop 2000c. Using the deep immunoSEQ assay, multiplex PCR amplified TCR CDR3 regions from genomic DNA. For each cell subset, the extracted genomic DNA was distributed evenly across all wells of several immunoSEQ 96-well plates, and each plate served as one replicate. For sorted subsets, about 210 ng of genomic DNA, equivalent to 25,000 to 35,000 T cell genomes, went into each replicate PCR. Purified libraries were measured with a Qubit 3.0 fluorometer, size-checked on a Bioanalyzer 2100, and measured again with the KAPA Library Quantification kit. A separate single-read 150-cycle Illumina NextSeq 550 flow cell was used to sequence each immunoSEQ 96-well plate. In the source study's methods: Because the immunoSEQ output held only junctional sequences and lacked quality scores, the filtering could not match the filtering applied to full-length reads. Sequences were annotated with PyIR, a Python wrapper for IgBLAST v1.9, using IMGT germline references to assign V/J genes and CDR3. Reads with weak V/J assignments (E-value above 1e-6), missing CDR3, stop codons, out-of-frame junctions, or ambiguous translated residues were removed. A V3J clonotype was defined by an identical inferred V gene, J gene, and CDR3 amino acid sequence. Percentage overlap between repertoires was computed as shared unique clonotypes divided by the size of the smaller repertoire. Repertoire richness was assessed with RTK rarefaction, the Chao1 estimator, and Recon v2.1 estimates of unobserved clonotypes. OLGA was used to compute generation probabilities for all TCRbeta clonotypes that the gDNA method yielded from four donors. The immuneACCESS repertoire file appears here via TCRdb, limited to in-frame rearrangements. These files lack a portion of the clones; in checked studies, under half of the deficit traces to unresolved V genes, and the cause of the others is not known. The DNA gave D and trimming, while V, J and clone size come from that table. Recorded for this sample are roughly 2,300,000 clones; around 92% of them occurred a single time. The biggest ten clones account for around 0.38% of the sample.

V sheds 0 bases and J sheds 3 bases, leaving 13 bases between their ends. There are 15 amino acids in the CDR3, from cysteine to phenylalanine inclusive. Left in the record is the CDR3 DNA by itself, 45 bases read in frame from the first base. Sequences SGHRS (CDR1) and YFSETQ (CDR2) are obtained from the germline V gene. Sequenced: naive CD4+ T cells from PBMCs. This specimen's cell subset or site label, per the study, means: CD45RA+ positively selected. The receptor comes from a man between 18 and 29 years old in good health. Some clones in this sample may be carry-over from other donors' samples. Recombination connected TRBV5-1 to TRBJ2-7, with TRBD2 perhaps the D gene, on 7 matching bases. The base sequence is TGCGCCAGCAGCTTGGCGTTGGGAGGGGGCTACGAGCAGTACTTC. Its coded protein is CASSLALGGGYEQYF.